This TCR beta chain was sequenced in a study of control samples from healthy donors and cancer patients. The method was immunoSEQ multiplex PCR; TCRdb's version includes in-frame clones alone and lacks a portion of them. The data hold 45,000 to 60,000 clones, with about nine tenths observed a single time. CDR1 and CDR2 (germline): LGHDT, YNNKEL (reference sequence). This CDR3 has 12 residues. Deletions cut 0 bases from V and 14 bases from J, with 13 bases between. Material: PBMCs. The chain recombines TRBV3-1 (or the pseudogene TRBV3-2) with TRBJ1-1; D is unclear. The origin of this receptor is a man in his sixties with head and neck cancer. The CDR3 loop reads CASSQEGSTFFF. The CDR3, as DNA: TGTGCCAGCAGCCAAGAAGGGTCGACTTTCTTCTTT.